A single sample is the source of the 13 T cell receptor beta chains below, sequenced in a study of blood T cell repertoires in COVID-19. Sequencing used immunoSEQ multiplex PCR; TCRdb keeps in-frame clones, though not all of them. The sample consists of over 200,000 clones, over 75% of them appearing once. Sequenced input: PBMCs or T cells enriched from blood (not recorded which). The receptors originated from a woman in her thirties who had been exposed to COVID-19.

This clone has just a few counts. This chain joins TRBV29-1 and TRBJ2-3, with TRBD2 as a possible D gene (6 bases). Trimming took off 7 bases at V and 2 bases at J, with 16 bases between the two ends. Germline loops: CDR1 SQVTM, CDR2 ANQGSEA. The CDR3 sequence is 14 residues long. CDR3 sequence: CSAAGLLITDTQYF. CDR3 bases: TGCAGCGCTGCGGGACTCTTAATCACAGATACGCAGTATTTT.

CDR3 residues: CASSLRGLAVETQYF. In DNA, the CDR3 is TGTGCCAGCAGCCTTCGGGGGCTAGCGGTGGAGACCCAGTACTTC. This sequence joins TRBV11-2 and TRBJ2-5; possible D gene TRBD2, 7 bases. Germline assignment: CDR1 SGHAT and CDR2 FQNNGV. V lost 5 bases and J lost 5, with 18 bases in between. This CDR3 contains 15 residues.

J is TRBJ2-5 and V is TRBV11-3; 8 bases agree with TRBD1. Trimming took 4 bases from V and 5 from J; bases not matched to a gene: 12. The germline V gene has CDR1 SGHNT and CDR2 YENEEA. The CDR3 spans 16 residues. Here the CDR3 reads CASSSGQGRGEETQYF. The CDR3 DNA is TGTGCCAGCAGCTCAGGACAGGGCCGCGGGGAGGAGACCCAGTACTTC.

This chain connects TRBV29-1 to TRBJ2-7; D is uncertain. This CDR3 region has 14 residues. Trimming left V 2 bases short and J 0 bases short, with 11 bases between. In germline, CDR1 is SQVTM, CDR2 ANQGSEA. The DNA for the CDR3 is TGCAGCGTTGAAATTTCGAGAAGCTCCTACGAGCAGTACTTC. It specifies CSVEISRSSYEQYF.

The chain is built from TRBV27 and TRBJ1-1; 8 bases are a match to TRBD1. Germline V lookup: CDR1 MNHEY, CDR2 SMNVEV (reference sequence). This CDR3 contains 14 residues. Unmatched junction bases numbered 7, after V lost 5 bases and J lost 5 bases. The CDR3 nucleotides are TGTGCCAGCAGTGATGGACAGGGAGGAACTGAAGCTTTCTTT. Amino acids: CASSDGQGGTEAFF.

The V call is TRBV6-5, the J call TRBJ1-2; TRBD1 matches 9 bases. Per germline, CDR1 MNHEY and CDR2 SVGAGI. Trimming removed 4 bases from V and 11 bases from J; junction bases left unmatched: 14. This CDR3 is built from 15 residues. The CDR3, as DNA: TGTGCCAGCAGTTTCCGGGACAGGGATGGTTTTAGGTACACCTTC. As protein: CASSFRDRDGFRYTF.

This chain joins TRBV27 and TRBJ2-6; 8 bases align to TRBD1. This CDR3 is built from 16 residues. The junction had 1 base not matched to a gene; V was cut back by 2 bases and J by 1 base. The germline V gene has CDR1 MNHEY and CDR2 SMNVEV (reference sequence). CDR3 loop: CASSLQGASGANVLTF. The DNA of the CDR3 is TGTGCCAGCAGTTTACAGGGGGCTTCTGGGGCCAACGTCCTGACTTTC.

V usage is TRBV7-5 and J usage is TRBJ2-3; TRBD2, the D gene given by the table, was not confirmed from the DNA. TRBV7-5 is a pseudogene segment. This CDR3 has 17 amino acids. CDR3 in amino acids: CARSPGLREPSTDTQYF. The DNA of the CDR3 is TGTGCCAGAAGCCCAGGATTGCGGGAGCCGAGCACAGATACGCAGTATTTT.

J is TRBJ2-2 and V is TRBV10-1, with D possibly TRBD2 on 6 matching bases. The CDR3 is made up of 17 amino acids. V was trimmed by 0 bases and J by 5 bases, leaving 16 bases between them. Germline loops: CDR1 WNHNN, CDR2 SYGVQD (reference sequence). The CDR3 loop is CASSESAGLDGTGELFF. The CDR3 DNA reads as TGCGCCAGCAGTGAGTCTGCGGGGCTAGACGGTACCGGGGAGCTGTTTTTT.

The V gene is TRBV29-1, the J gene TRBJ2-3, with D perhaps matching TRBD2 (6 bases). Germline CDR1 is SQVTM and CDR2 is ANQGSEA. The CDR3 consists of 15 residues. Deletions cut 2 bases from V and 2 bases from J, with 14 bases between. The CDR3 bases are TGCAGCGTTGAATTGGGCGGGACGACCACAGATACGCAGTATTTT. Protein: CSVELGGTTTDTQYF.

The chain recombines TRBV9 with TRBJ2-7; the D gene is possibly TRBD2 (6 bases). V lost 0 bases, J lost 2 bases, and 12 bases lay in between. The V gene's germline CDR1 is SGDLS and CDR2 YYNGEE. This CDR3 is built from 15 residues. For the CDR3, the DNA is TGTGCCAGCAGCGTAGAATCGGAGGGGCCCTACGAGCAGTACTTC. This translates into CASSVESEGPYEQYF.

The chain uses TRBV28 and TRBJ2-2; 11 positions agree with TRBD2. The CDR3 totals 16 residues. J lost 1 base, V lost 6 bases, and 4 bases had no gene match. Germline-derived CDR1 and CDR2 are MDHEN and SYDVKM. DNA for the CDR3: TGTGCCAGCAGCATGCTAGCGGGAGGGAACACCGGGGAGCTGTTTTTT. Translating it yields CASSMLAGGNTGELFF.

The chain combines TRBV19 with TRBJ1-1; D possibly corresponds to TRBD1 (6 bases). The V and J ends lost 7 bases and 2 bases respectively, with 14 bases between them. CDR1 and CDR2 (germline): LNHDA, SQIVND (reference sequence). This CDR3 region has 14 residues. The CDR3 DNA is TGTGCCAGTATCGGGGGGCAGATCAACACTGAAGCTTTCTTT. This translates into CASIGGQINTEAFF.